The rows below give T cell receptor beta chains drawn from one sample of a study of CD8 T cells in ankylosing spondylitis. TCRdb itself ran the 5' RACE reads through MiXCR, one entry per CDR3 protein. Counted here are more than 650,000 distinct CDR3 sequences, about an eighth occurring once; the ten biggest clones make up 0.51%. The sequenced sample was blood, either unsorted or a sorted T cell fraction (not recorded which). The receptors derive from a male donor with ankylosing spondylitis. Each CDR3 is given with its conserved first and last residue. The order of the fields is J gene, D gene, clone size, V gene, CDR3 DNA, CDR3 protein. D genes are given only for firm matches. Some rows have no size entry. The others give once, few or many, or a class for an expanded clone.

J gene: TRBJ2-3
D gene: NA
clone size: NA
V gene: TRBV5-1
CDR3 DNA: TGCGCCAGCAGCTTGGATGGGGTCTCGGTAGATACGCAGTATTTT
CDR3 protein: CASSLDGVSVDTQYF

J gene: TRBJ1-5
D gene: NA
clone size: NA
V gene: TRBV2
CDR3 DNA: TGTGCCAGCAGTGTTGTTTGGACAGGCAATCAGCCCCAGCATTTT
CDR3 protein: CASSVVWTGNQPQHF

J gene: TRBJ1-3
D gene: NA
clone size: NA
V gene: TRBV6-1
CDR3 DNA: TGTGCCAGCAGTCAGGTGCAGGGTAGATTCAACACCATATATTTT
CDR3 protein: CASSQVQGRFNTIYF

J gene: TRBJ1-5
D gene: TRBD1
clone size: NA
V gene: TRBV4-1
CDR3 DNA: TGCGCCAGCAGCCAATTCGGGACAGCGAATCAGCCCCAGCATTTT
CDR3 protein: CASSQFGTANQPQHF

J gene: TRBJ2-7
D gene: TRBD2
clone size: few
V gene: TRBV20-1
CDR3 DNA: TGCAGTGCTACCACGCTAGCGGGAACCTACGAGCAGTACTTC
CDR3 protein: CSATTLAGTYEQYF

J gene: TRBJ2-3
D gene: NA
clone size: few
V gene: TRBV7-2
CDR3 DNA: TGTGCCAGCAGCTTAACAGGCGGGGGACACGATACGCAGTATTTT
CDR3 protein: CASSLTGGGHDTQYF

J gene: TRBJ2-2
D gene: NA
clone size: NA
V gene: TRBV6-1
CDR3 DNA: TGTGCCAGCAGCCCTGACAGACTCACCGGGGAGCTGTTTTTT
CDR3 protein: CASSPDRLTGELFF

J gene: TRBJ1-1
D gene: NA
clone size: many
V gene: TRBV20-1
CDR3 DNA: TGCAGTGCCAACGACGGGTACCGGGGCACTGAAGCTTTCTTT
CDR3 protein: CSANDGYRGTEAFF

J gene: TRBJ2-1
D gene: NA
clone size: few
V gene: TRBV7-2
CDR3 DNA: TGTGCCAGCAGCTCAATATTCCTAGGGGATGAGCAGTTCTTC
CDR3 protein: CASSSIFLGDEQFF

J gene: TRBJ2-3
D gene: TRBD2
clone size: NA
V gene: TRBV27
CDR3 DNA: TGTGCCAGCAGTTTATCGCGGCTAGCGGGATACACAGATACGCAGTATTTT
CDR3 protein: CASSLSRLAGYTDTQYF

J gene: TRBJ2-3
D gene: NA
clone size: few
V gene: TRBV7-9
CDR3 DNA: TGTGCCAGCAGCTTCTACGAGGGCACAGATACGCAGTATTTT
CDR3 protein: CASSFYEGTDTQYF

J gene: TRBJ1-2
D gene: TRBD1
clone size: NA
V gene: TRBV20-1
CDR3 DNA: TGCAGTGCTAGAATAGGGACAGGGCAAGGCTACACCTTC
CDR3 protein: CSARIGTGQGYTF

J gene: TRBJ2-3
D gene: NA
clone size: NA
V gene: TRBV7-8
CDR3 DNA: TGTGACAGCAGTTTTTTTTTGACTGATACGCAGTATTTT
CDR3 protein: CDSSFFLTDTQYF

J gene: TRBJ1-2
D gene: TRBD1
clone size: NA
V gene: TRBV7-2
CDR3 DNA: TGTGCCAGCAGCTCAGGACAGGGGGCGCGAGGAAGCTATGGCTACACCTTC
CDR3 protein: CASSSGQGARGSYGYTF

J gene: TRBJ2-1
D gene: NA
clone size: few
V gene: TRBV30
CDR3 DNA: TGTGCCTCCCGCACTGGGAGGTTAGGAAATGAGCAGTTCTTC
CDR3 protein: CASRTGRLGNEQFF

J gene: TRBJ1-3
D gene: NA
clone size: NA
V gene: TRBV20-1
CDR3 DNA: TGCAGTGCTAGAATCGGGGGGGACTCTGGAAACACCATATATTTT
CDR3 protein: CSARIGGDSGNTIYF

J gene: TRBJ2-3
D gene: NA
clone size: few
V gene: TRBV20-1
CDR3 DNA: TGCAGTGCCCAGTCCCCTAGCACAGATACGCAGTATTTT
CDR3 protein: CSAQSPSTDTQYF

J gene: TRBJ2-2
D gene: NA
clone size: NA
V gene: TRBV7-2
CDR3 DNA: TGTGCCAGCAGCCCCAGGGTTGTAAAGGGGGAGCTGTTTTTT
CDR3 protein: CASSPRVVKGELFF

J gene: TRBJ2-7
D gene: NA
clone size: many
V gene: TRBV20-1
CDR3 DNA: TGCAGTGCCACTCCTAGCGCCGGCTACGAGCAGTACTTC
CDR3 protein: CSATPSAGYEQYF

J gene: TRBJ2-1
D gene: NA
clone size: NA
V gene: TRBV7-9
CDR3 DNA: TGTGCCAGCAGCTCAACTGTGAGTGAGCAGTTCTTC
CDR3 protein: CASSSTVSEQFF

J gene: TRBJ2-5
D gene: TRBD2
clone size: many
V gene: TRBV20-1
CDR3 DNA: TGCAGTGCTGGACTAGACCTGCGGGAGACCCAGTACTTC
CDR3 protein: CSAGLDLRETQYF

J gene: TRBJ2-1
D gene: TRBD2
clone size: NA
V gene: TRBV12-3/TRBV12-4
CDR3 DNA: TGTGCCAGCAGTTTTACACTAGCGGGATATTACAATGAGCAGTTCTTC
CDR3 protein: CASSFTLAGYYNEQFF

J gene: TRBJ2-1
D gene: NA
clone size: NA
V gene: TRBV5-1
CDR3 DNA: TGCGCCAGCAGCTTGACACCAGAAAAATACAATGAGCAGTTCTTC
CDR3 protein: CASSLTPEKYNEQFF

J gene: TRBJ2-3
D gene: NA
clone size: NA
V gene: TRBV12-3/TRBV12-4
CDR3 DNA: TGTGCCAGCAGTTCCTACGGGGGCACAGATACGCAGTATTTT
CDR3 protein: CASSSYGGTDTQYF

J gene: TRBJ1-5
D gene: NA
clone size: few
V gene: TRBV20-1
CDR3 DNA: TGCAGTGCTCGGGATTTCCCGGGGGGGCCCCAGCATTTT
CDR3 protein: CSARDFPGGPQHF

J gene: TRBJ1-1
D gene: NA
clone size: NA
V gene: TRBV7-2
CDR3 DNA: TGTGCCAGCAGATTCAGGGAAACTGAAGCTTTCTTT
CDR3 protein: CASRFRETEAFF

J gene: TRBJ2-3
D gene: TRBD2
clone size: NA
V gene: TRBV7-2
CDR3 DNA: TGTGCCTTACAAATAGCGGGGGGGGTTACAGATACGCAGTATTTT
CDR3 protein: CALQIAGGVTDTQYF

J gene: TRBJ2-1
D gene: NA
clone size: NA
V gene: TRBV19
CDR3 DNA: TGTGCCAGTAGTCTCCACCGGGGGGCCCTCAATGAGCAGTTCTTC
CDR3 protein: CASSLHRGALNEQFF

J gene: TRBJ2-7
D gene: NA
clone size: few
V gene: TRBV20-1
CDR3 DNA: TGCAGTGCAGTGCGGGGGCTCTCCTACGAGCAGTACTTC
CDR3 protein: CSAVRGLSYEQYF

J gene: TRBJ2-5
D gene: NA
clone size: few
V gene: TRBV9
CDR3 DNA: TGTGCCAGCAGCGCCACGGGACGCCAAGAGACCCAGTACTTC
CDR3 protein: CASSATGRQETQYF

J gene: TRBJ2-7
D gene: NA
clone size: few
V gene: TRBV7-8
CDR3 DNA: TGTGCCAGCAGCTTAGCGAGGGCAGGCGAGCAGTACTTC
CDR3 protein: CASSLARAGEQYF

J gene: TRBJ2-1
D gene: TRBD2
clone size: few
V gene: TRBV6-1
CDR3 DNA: TGTGCCAGCAGGAGAGGGGGGCTAGCGGGGACCTACAATGAGCAGTTCTTC
CDR3 protein: CASRRGGLAGTYNEQFF

J gene: TRBJ2-3
D gene: NA
clone size: few
V gene: TRBV4-3
CDR3 DNA: TGCGCCAGCAGCCAAGTCGGGAGCACAGATACGCAGTATTTT
CDR3 protein: CASSQVGSTDTQYF

J gene: TRBJ1-6
D gene: TRBD1
clone size: NA
V gene: TRBV4-3
CDR3 DNA: TGCGCCAGCAGCCCGAGGAGACAGGGAGTTAATTCACCCCTCCACTTT
CDR3 protein: CASSPRRQGVNSPLHF

J gene: TRBJ2-5
D gene: NA
clone size: few
V gene: TRBV4-2
CDR3 DNA: TGTGCCAGCAGCCAGGTTGGGATCCCAGAGACCCAGTACTTC
CDR3 protein: CASSQVGIPETQYF

J gene: TRBJ2-5
D gene: NA
clone size: many
V gene: TRBV27
CDR3 DNA: TGTGCCAGCAGTTTCGGCAGGGGAAGGGCCCAGTACTTC
CDR3 protein: CASSFGRGRAQYF

J gene: TRBJ2-3
D gene: NA
clone size: NA
V gene: TRBV2
CDR3 DNA: TGTGCCAGCAGTGTTAACCTCCTTCTCACAGATACGCAGTATTTT
CDR3 protein: CASSVNLLLTDTQYF

J gene: TRBJ2-3
D gene: TRBD1
clone size: NA
V gene: TRBV18
CDR3 DNA: TGTGCCAGCTCACCCCTGACAGGGCTATCGGATACGCAGTATTTT
CDR3 protein: CASSPLTGLSDTQYF

J gene: TRBJ1-6
D gene: TRBD1
clone size: few
V gene: TRBV6-2/TRBV6-3
CDR3 DNA: TGTGCCAGCAGTACCGGGACAGGGGATTTTTCACCCCTCCACTTT
CDR3 protein: CASSTGTGDFSPLHF

J gene: TRBJ2-7
D gene: TRBD2
clone size: NA
V gene: TRBV6-5
CDR3 DNA: TGTGCCAGCAGTACCTCGGGGCGGGGGTCCTACGAGCAGTACTTC
CDR3 protein: CASSTSGRGSYEQYF

J gene: TRBJ1-3
D gene: NA
clone size: NA
V gene: TRBV7-9
CDR3 DNA: TGTGCCAGCAGTTTGGGACGGGGCTCTGGAAACACCATATATTTT
CDR3 protein: CASSLGRGSGNTIYF

J gene: TRBJ2-7
D gene: NA
clone size: many
V gene: TRBV5-1
CDR3 DNA: TGTGCCAGCAGCTTATCAGGTACCTACGAGCAGTACTTC
CDR3 protein: CASSLSGTYEQYF

J gene: TRBJ2-7
D gene: TRBD2
clone size: NA
V gene: TRBV7-6
CDR3 DNA: TGTGCCAGCAGCACGTACGATCTAGCGGGAGACTACGAGCAGTACTTC
CDR3 protein: CASSTYDLAGDYEQYF

J gene: TRBJ2-7
D gene: TRBD1
clone size: NA
V gene: TRBV6-1
CDR3 DNA: TGTGCCAGCAGATTTCCCCTTAGACAGGGGGATTACGAGCAGTACTTC
CDR3 protein: CASRFPLRQGDYEQYF

J gene: TRBJ2-1
D gene: TRBD1
clone size: NA
V gene: TRBV20-1
CDR3 DNA: TGCAGACCGACAGGGGGCGCCTACAATGAGCAGTTCTTC
CDR3 protein: CRPTGGAYNEQFF

J gene: TRBJ1-1
D gene: NA
clone size: NA
V gene: TRBV7-2
CDR3 DNA: TGTGCCAGCAGCCCCGTCTCGGGCTTAGGGGGGTTCACTGAAGCTTTCTTT
CDR3 protein: CASSPVSGLGGFTEAFF

J gene: TRBJ2-1
D gene: TRBD1
clone size: NA
V gene: TRBV5-1
CDR3 DNA: TGCGCCAGCAGCTCGGGACAGATATACAATGAGCAGTTCTTC
CDR3 protein: CASSSGQIYNEQFF

J gene: TRBJ2-5
D gene: NA
clone size: NA
V gene: TRBV20-1
CDR3 DNA: TGCAGTGCCCTAGACCGGGACAAGGTGTCGGGAGAGACCCAGTACTTC
CDR3 protein: CSALDRDKVSGETQYF

J gene: TRBJ2-3
D gene: TRBD2
clone size: NA
V gene: TRBV18
CDR3 DNA: TGTGCCAGCTCAGGACTAGCGGACCGCACAGATACGCAGTATTTT
CDR3 protein: CASSGLADRTDTQYF

J gene: TRBJ1-6
D gene: NA
clone size: few
V gene: TRBV20-1
CDR3 DNA: TGCAGTGCTAACACAGGGAACTCACCCCTCCACTTT
CDR3 protein: CSANTGNSPLHF

J gene: TRBJ2-3
D gene: NA
clone size: few
V gene: TRBV6-4
CDR3 DNA: TGTGCCAGCAGTGACGGGGCAGATACGCAGTATTTT
CDR3 protein: CASSDGADTQYF

J gene: TRBJ2-2
D gene: NA
clone size: few
V gene: TRBV5-1
CDR3 DNA: TGCGCCAGCAGCTTGACCCGCCGGATCACCGGGGAGCTGTTTTTT
CDR3 protein: CASSLTRRITGELFF

J gene: TRBJ2-3
D gene: TRBD1
clone size: few
V gene: TRBV4-3
CDR3 DNA: TGCGCCAGCAGCCTTAACGACAGGGGAGGAGATACGCAGTATTTT
CDR3 protein: CASSLNDRGGDTQYF

J gene: TRBJ2-1
D gene: NA
clone size: NA
V gene: TRBV12-3/TRBV12-4
CDR3 DNA: TGTGCCAGCAGTTTGAGGACAGACAACAGTGAGCAGTTCTTC
CDR3 protein: CASSLRTDNSEQFF

J gene: TRBJ2-3
D gene: NA
clone size: NA
V gene: TRBV20-1
CDR3 DNA: TGCAGTGCTAGAGATCGGGTCCGCGGGGCAGATACGCAGTATTTT
CDR3 protein: CSARDRVRGADTQYF

J gene: TRBJ2-3
D gene: NA
clone size: NA
V gene: TRBV5-1
CDR3 DNA: TGCGCCAGCAGCTTTTCCGGACATCTCACAGATACGCAGTATTTT
CDR3 protein: CASSFSGHLTDTQYF